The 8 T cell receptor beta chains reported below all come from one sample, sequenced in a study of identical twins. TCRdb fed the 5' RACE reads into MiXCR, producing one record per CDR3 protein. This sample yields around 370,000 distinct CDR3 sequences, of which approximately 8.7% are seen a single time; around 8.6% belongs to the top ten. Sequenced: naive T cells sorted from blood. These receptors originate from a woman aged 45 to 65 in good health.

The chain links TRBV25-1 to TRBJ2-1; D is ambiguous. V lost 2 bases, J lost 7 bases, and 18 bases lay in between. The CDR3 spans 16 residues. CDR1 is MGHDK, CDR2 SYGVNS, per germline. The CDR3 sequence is CASSEILAGVGNEQFF. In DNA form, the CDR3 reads TGTGCCAGCAGTGAAATCCTTGCCGGAGTTGGAAATGAGCAGTTCTTC.

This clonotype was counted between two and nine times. The CDR3 nucleotides are TGTGCCAGTAGTATAAATAGCGGGAGTTCGGATACGCAGTATTTT. This codes for CASSINSGSSDTQYF. V and J are TRBV19 and TRBJ2-3, with 9 bases aligning to TRBD2. The junction had 6 bases not matched to a gene; V was cut back by 2 bases and J by 6 bases. The CDR3 has 15 residues. Germline CDR1 and CDR2: LNHDA and SQIVND (reference sequence).

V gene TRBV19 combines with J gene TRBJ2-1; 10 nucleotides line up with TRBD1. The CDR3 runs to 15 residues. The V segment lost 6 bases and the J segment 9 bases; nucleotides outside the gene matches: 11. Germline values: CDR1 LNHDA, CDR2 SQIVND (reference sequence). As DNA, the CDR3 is TGTGCCAGTAGAAAGGGGGGACAGGGGAAGGTTGAGCAGTTCTTC. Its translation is CASRKGGQGKVEQFF.

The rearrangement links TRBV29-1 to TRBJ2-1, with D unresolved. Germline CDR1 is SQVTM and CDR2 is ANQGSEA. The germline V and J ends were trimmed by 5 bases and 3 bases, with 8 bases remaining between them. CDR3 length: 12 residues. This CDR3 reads CSVLTDYNEQFF. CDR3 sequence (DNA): TGCAGCGTTTTAACGGACTACAATGAGCAGTTCTTC.

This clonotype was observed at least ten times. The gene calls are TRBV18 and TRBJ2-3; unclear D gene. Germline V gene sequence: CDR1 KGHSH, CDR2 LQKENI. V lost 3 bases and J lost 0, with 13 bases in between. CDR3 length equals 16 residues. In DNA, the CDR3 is TGTGCCAGCTCACCTACTGGGGAATCTAGCACAGATACGCAGTATTTT. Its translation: CASSPTGESSTDTQYF.

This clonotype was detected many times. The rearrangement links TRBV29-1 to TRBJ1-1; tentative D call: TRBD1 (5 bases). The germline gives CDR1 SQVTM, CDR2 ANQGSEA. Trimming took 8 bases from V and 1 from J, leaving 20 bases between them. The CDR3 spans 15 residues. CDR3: CSFLEGEWRNTEAFF. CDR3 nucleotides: TGCAGCTTCCTGGAAGGGGAGTGGAGGAACACTGAAGCTTTCTTT.

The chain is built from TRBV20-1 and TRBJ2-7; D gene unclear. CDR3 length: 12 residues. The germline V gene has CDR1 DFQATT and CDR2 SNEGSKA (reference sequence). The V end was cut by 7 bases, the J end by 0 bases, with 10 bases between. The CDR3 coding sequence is TGCAGTGTTTCAACGGACTCCTACGAGCAGTACGTC. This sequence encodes CSVSTDSYEQYV.

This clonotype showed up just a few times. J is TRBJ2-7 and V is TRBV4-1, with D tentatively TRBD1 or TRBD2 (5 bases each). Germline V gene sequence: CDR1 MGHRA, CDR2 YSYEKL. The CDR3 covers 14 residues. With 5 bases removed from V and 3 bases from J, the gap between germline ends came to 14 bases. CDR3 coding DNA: TGCGCCAGCAGCTTTGGGGCGGGTAACTACGAGCAGTACTTC. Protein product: CASSFGAGNYEQYF.